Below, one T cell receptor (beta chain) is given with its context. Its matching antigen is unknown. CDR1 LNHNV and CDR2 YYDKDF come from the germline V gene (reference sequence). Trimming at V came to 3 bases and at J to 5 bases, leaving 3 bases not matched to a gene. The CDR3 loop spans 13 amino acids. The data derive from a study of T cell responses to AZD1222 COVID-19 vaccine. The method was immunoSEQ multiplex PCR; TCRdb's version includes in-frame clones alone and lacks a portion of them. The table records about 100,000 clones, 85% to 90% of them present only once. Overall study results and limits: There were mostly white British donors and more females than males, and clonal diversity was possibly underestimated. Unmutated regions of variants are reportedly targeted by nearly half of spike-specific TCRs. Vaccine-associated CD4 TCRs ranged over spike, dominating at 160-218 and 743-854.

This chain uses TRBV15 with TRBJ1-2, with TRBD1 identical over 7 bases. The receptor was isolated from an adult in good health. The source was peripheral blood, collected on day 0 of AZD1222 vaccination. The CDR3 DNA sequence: TGTGCCACCAGCAGCGCAGGGGGGTATGGCTACACCTTC. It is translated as CATSSAGGYGYTF.